This TCR beta chain derives from a study of shared clonotypes between healthy human individuals. The table came from immunoSEQ multiplex PCR; TCRdb's copy has only in-frame clones and leaves some out. The sample lists 1,400,000 or so clones, around 98.5% seen once, with approximately 0.4% in the top ten. Whole-study results and caveats: A reduction in generation probabilities was seen for non-shared clonotypes relative to those shared by all four donors.

Germline V gene lookup returns CDR1 LNHDA and CDR2 SQIVND (reference sequence). V lost 4 bases and J lost 2; bases outside the gene matches: 2. CDR3 length: 15 amino acids. This clone was found once. Its antigen is unknown. The rearrangement links TRBV19 to TRBJ2-7; TRBD2 aligns across 13 bases. The sample was naive CD4+ T cells sorted from blood. Sample subset: CD45RA+ positively selected. The source of this sequence is a young man in good health. CDR3 in amino acids: CASSRLAGGTYEQYF. The CDR3 region has the DNA TGTGCCAGTAGTAGACTAGCGGGAGGAACCTACGAGCAGTACTTC.